Sequencing of this T cell receptor beta chain was carried out in a study of early T cells in non-severe SARS-CoV-2 infection. Study-level information: Alpha and beta chains were unpaired, from unsorted whole-blood bulk RNA. Study outcomes and limitations: VDJdb matches were skewed toward anti-spike CD8 T cell responses.

V lost 5 bases to trimming and J lost 4 bases, with 6 bases between them. The CDR3 sequence is 11 residues long. Germline V gene sequence: CDR1 SQVTM, CDR2 ANQGSEA. This clonotype was picked up many times. Its antigen remains unknown. Individual cDNA molecules received unique molecular identifiers during library preparation. MiXCR, applied by TCRdb to the 5' RACE reads, yields one record per CDR3 protein. The data hold roughly 80,000 distinct CDR3 sequences, with roughly 16% observed a single time. This chain uses TRBV29-1 with TRBJ2-1; D is uncertain. This receptor was identified in an adult who was a healthcare worker with PCR-confirmed SARS-CoV-2 infection or an uninfected control (not recorded which). Sequencing was carried out using whole blood. The CDR3 DNA reads as TGCAGCGTTCATAGTTACAATGAGCAGTTCTTC. This gives the protein CSVHSYNEQFF.